This T cell receptor (beta chain) was obtained from a study of blood T cells in healthy people across ages. V gave up 2 bases and J gave up 6 bases; unmatched junction bases: 16. Germline V gene sequence: CDR1 MGHDK, CDR2 SYGVNS. The CDR3 loop spans 18 amino acids. Alongside a J-beta primer mix, a sample-barcoded 5' primer served in a second PCR lasting about 7 to 12 cycles. TCRdb reprocessed the 5' RACE reads with MiXCR, giving one entry per CDR3 protein. The sample holds 1,800,000 or so distinct CDR3 sequences, roughly 43% seen once. This chain joins TRBV25-1 and TRBJ2-1; 7 bases map to TRBD2. Source material: blood. The clonotype comes from a human donor in good health. CDR3 amino acids: CASSEESWGGALTNEQFF. For the CDR3, the DNA is TGTGCCAGCAGTGAAGAGAGTTGGGGAGGGGCGCTTACCAATGAGCAGTTCTTC.